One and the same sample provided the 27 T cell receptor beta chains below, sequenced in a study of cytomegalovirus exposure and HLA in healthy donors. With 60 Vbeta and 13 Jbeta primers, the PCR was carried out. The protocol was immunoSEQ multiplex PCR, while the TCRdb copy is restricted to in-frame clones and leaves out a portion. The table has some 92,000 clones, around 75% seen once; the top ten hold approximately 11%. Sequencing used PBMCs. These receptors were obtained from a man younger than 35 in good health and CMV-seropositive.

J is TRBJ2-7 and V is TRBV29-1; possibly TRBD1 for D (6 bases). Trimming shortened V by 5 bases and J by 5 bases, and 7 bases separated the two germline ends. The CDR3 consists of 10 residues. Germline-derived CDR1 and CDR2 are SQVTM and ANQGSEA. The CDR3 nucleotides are TGCAGCGTTAGGACAGACGAGCAGTACTTC. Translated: CSVRTDEQYF.

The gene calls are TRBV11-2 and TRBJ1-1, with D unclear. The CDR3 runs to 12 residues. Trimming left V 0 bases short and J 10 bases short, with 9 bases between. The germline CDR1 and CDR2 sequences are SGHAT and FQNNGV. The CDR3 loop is CASSLDISLAFF. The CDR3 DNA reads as TGTGCCAGCAGCTTAGATATATCCCTAGCTTTCTTT.

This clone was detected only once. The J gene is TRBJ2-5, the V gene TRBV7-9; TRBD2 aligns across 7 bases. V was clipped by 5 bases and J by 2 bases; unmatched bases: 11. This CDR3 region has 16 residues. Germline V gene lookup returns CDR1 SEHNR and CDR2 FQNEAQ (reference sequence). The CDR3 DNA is TGTGCCAGCAGCCCTTCTAGCGGCTCAGGGCAAGAGACCCAGTACTTC. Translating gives CASSPSSGSGQETQYF.

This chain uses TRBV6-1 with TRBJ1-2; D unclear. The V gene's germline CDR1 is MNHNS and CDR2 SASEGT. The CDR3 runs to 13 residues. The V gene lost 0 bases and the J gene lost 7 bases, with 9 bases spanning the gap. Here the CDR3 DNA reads TGTGCCAGCAGTGAAGCGCGGGCCGGTGGCTACACCTTC. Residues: CASSEARAGGYTF.

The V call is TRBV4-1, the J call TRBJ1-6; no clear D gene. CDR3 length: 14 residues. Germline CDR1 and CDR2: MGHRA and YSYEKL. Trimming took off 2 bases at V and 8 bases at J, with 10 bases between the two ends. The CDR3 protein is CASSQYNADSPLHF. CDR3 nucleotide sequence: TGCGCCAGCAGCCAATACAACGCGGATTCACCCCTCCACTTT.

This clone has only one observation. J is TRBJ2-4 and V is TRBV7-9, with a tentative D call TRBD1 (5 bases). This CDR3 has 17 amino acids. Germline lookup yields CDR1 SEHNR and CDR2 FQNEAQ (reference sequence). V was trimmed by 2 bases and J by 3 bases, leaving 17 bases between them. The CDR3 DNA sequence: TGTGCCAGCAGCTTAACGTCAATGCAGGGATTCAAAAACATTCAGTACTTC. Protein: CASSLTSMQGFKNIQYF. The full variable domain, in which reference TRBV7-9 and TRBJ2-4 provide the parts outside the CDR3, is DTGVSQNPRHKITKRGQNVTFRCDPISEHNRLYWYRQTLGQGPEFLTYFQNEAQLEKSRLLSDRFSAERPKGSFSTLEIQRTEQGDSAMYLCASSLTSMQGFKNIQYFGAGTRLSVL.

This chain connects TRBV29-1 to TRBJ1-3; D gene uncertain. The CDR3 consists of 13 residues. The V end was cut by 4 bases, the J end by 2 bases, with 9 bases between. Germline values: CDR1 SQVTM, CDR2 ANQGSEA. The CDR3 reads CSVVAGAGNTIYF. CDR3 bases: TGCAGCGTTGTAGCCGGGGCTGGAAACACCATATATTTT.

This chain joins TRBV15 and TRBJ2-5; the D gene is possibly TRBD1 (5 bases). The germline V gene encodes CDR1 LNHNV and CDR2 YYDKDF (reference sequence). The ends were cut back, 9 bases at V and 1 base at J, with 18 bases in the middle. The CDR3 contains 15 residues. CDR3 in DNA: TGTGCCACTTCCGGTGTAAGGGGAACCCAAGAGACCCAGTACTTC. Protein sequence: CATSGVRGTQETQYF.

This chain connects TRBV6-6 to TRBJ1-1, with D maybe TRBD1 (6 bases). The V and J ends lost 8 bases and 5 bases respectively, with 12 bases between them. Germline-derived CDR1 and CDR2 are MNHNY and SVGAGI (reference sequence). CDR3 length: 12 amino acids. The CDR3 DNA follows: TGTGCCAGCGATCAAACAGGGACTGAAGCTTTCTTT. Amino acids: CASDQTGTEAFF.

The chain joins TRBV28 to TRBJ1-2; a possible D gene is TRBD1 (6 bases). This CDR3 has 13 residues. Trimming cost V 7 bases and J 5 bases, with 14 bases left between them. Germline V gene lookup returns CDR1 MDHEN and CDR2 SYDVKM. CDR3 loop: CASTEGGAYGYTF. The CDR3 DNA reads TGTGCCAGCACTGAGGGGGGGGCTTATGGCTACACCTTC.

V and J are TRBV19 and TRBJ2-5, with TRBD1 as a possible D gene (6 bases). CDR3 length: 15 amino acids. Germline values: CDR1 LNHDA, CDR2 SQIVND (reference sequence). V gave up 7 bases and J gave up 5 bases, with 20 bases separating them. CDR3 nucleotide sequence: TGTGCCAGTATTGTATCCAGGGGAGTAGATGAGACCCAGTACTTC. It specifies CASIVSRGVDETQYF.

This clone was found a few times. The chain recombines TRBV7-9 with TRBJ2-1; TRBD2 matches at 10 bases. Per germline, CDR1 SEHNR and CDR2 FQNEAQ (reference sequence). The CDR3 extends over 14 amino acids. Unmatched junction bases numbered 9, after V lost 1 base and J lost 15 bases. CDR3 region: CASSLEGSGGARFF. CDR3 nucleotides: TGTGCCAGCAGCTTAGAAGGGAGCGGGGGGGCGAGGTTCTTC.

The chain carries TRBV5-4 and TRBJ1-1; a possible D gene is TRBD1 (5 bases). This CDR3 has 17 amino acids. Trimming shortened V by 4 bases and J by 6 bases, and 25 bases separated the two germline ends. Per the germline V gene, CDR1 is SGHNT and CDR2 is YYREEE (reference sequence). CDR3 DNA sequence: TGTGCCAGCAGCCGAAACCCCGCACCCAGTTGGGGCTCTGAAGCTTTCTTT. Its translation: CASSRNPAPSWGSEAFF.

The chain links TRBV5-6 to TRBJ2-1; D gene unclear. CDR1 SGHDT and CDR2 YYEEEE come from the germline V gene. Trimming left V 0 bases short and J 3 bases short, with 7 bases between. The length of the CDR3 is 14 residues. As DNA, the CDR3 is TGTGCCAGCAGCTTGGGGCCATACTACAATGAGCAGTTCTTC. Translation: CASSLGPYYNEQFF.

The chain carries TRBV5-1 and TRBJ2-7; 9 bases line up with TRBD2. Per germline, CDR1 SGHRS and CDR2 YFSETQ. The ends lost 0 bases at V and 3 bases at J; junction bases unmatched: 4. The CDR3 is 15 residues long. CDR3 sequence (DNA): TGCGCCAGCAGCTTGGTCCCAGCGGGGGGCTACGAGCAGTACTTC. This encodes CASSLVPAGGYEQYF.

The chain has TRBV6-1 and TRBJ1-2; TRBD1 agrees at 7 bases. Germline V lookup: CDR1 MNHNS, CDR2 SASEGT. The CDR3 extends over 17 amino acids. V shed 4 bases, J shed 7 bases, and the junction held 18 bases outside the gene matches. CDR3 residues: CASSVKWGDRDGRGYTF. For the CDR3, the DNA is TGTGCCAGCAGTGTTAAATGGGGCGACAGGGACGGGCGTGGCTACACCTTC.

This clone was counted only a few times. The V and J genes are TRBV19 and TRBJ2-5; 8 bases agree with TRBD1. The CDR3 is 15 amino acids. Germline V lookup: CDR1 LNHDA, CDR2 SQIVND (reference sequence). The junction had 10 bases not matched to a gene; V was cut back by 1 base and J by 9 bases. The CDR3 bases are TGTGCCAGTAGTATAGGCCAGGGGGCGTCGGAGGCCCAGTACTTC. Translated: CASSIGQGASEAQYF.

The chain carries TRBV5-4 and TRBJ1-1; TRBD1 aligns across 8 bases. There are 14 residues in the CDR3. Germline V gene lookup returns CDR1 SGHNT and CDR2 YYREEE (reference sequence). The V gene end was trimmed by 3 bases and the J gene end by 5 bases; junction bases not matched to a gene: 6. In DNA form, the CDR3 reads TGTGCCAGCAGCTCACAGGGGGACGCGACTGAAGCTTTCTTT. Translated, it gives CASSSQGDATEAFF.

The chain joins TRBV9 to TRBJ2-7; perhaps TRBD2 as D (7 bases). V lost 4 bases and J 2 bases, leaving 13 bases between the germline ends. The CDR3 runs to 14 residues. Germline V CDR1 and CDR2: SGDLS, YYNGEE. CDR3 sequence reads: CASSIRGAPYEQYF. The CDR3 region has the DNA TGTGCCAGCAGCATCCGGGGGGCCCCCTACGAGCAGTACTTC.

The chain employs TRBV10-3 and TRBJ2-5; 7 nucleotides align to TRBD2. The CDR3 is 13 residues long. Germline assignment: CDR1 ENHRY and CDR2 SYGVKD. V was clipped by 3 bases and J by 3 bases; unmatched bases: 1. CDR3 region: CAISDGGEETQYF. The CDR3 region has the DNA TGTGCCATCAGTGATGGGGGGGAAGAGACCCAGTACTTC.

This CDR3 is CASSPGQSSGNEQFF. CDR3 bases: TGTGCCAGCAGTCCGGGACAGAGTAGCGGAAATGAGCAGTTCTTC. The chain uses TRBV27 and TRBJ2-1; tentatively, D is TRBD1 (7 bases). Trimming took 5 bases from V and 7 from J, leaving 18 bases between them. Germline CDR1 reads MNHEY; CDR2 reads SMNVEV (reference sequence). There are 15 residues in the CDR3.

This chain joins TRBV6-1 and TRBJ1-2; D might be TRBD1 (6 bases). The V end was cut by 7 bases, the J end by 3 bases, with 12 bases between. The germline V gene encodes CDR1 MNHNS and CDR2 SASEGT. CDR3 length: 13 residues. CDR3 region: CASKIQGDYGYTF. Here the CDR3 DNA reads TGTGCCAGCAAAATACAGGGTGACTATGGCTACACCTTC.

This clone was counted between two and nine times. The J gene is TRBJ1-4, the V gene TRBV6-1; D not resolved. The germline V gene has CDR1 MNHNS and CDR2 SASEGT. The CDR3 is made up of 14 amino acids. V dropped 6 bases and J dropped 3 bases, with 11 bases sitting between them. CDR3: CASSPRVPNEKLFF. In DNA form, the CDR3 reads TGTGCCAGCAGCCCACGAGTCCCTAATGAAAAACTGTTTTTT.

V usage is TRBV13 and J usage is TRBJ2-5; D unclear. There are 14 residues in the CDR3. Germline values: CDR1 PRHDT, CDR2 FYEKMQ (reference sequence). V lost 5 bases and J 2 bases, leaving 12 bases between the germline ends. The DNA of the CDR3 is TGTGCCAGCAGCGGGCACAGACCTCAAGAGACCCAGTACTTC. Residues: CASSGHRPQETQYF. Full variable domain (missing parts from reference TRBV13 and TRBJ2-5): AAGVIQSPRHLIKEKRETATLKCYPIPRHDTVYWYQQGPGQDPQFLISFYEKMQSDKGSIPDRFSAQQFSDYHSELNMSSLELGDSALYFCASSGHRPQETQYFGPGTRLLVL.

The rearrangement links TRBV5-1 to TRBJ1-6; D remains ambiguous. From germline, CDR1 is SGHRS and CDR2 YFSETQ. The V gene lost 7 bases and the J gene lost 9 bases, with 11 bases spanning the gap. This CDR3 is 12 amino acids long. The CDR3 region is CASSSGSSPLHF. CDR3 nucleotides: TGCGCCAGCTCGAGCGGGAGTTCACCCCTCCACTTT.

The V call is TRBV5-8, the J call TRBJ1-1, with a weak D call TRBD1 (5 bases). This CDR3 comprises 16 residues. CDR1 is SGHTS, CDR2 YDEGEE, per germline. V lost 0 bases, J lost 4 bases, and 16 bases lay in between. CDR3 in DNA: TGTGCCAGCAGCTTGGGTGGAGGGCAGGGAGGCACTGAAGCTTTCTTT. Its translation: CASSLGGGQGGTEAFF.

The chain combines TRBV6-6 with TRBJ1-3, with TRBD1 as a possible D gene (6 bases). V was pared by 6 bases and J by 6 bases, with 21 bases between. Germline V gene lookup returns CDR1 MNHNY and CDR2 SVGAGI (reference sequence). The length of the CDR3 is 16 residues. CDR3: CASRRNSDRLENTIYF. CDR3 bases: TGTGCCAGCAGACGGAATAGCGACAGGTTGGAAAACACCATATATTTT.